This T cell receptor beta chain is drawn from a study of cytomegalovirus exposure and HLA in healthy donors. Findings and caveats of the study: The authors listed approximately 150 TCR beta chains as cytomegalovirus-associated.

The PCR employed 60 Vbeta primers together with 13 Jbeta primers. Clones were read by immunoSEQ multiplex PCR, and TCRdb kept only the in-frame ones, dropping some. Seen here are some 95,000 clones, approximately 72% observed once, and the top ten hold roughly 4%. This clone was seen once. The antigen is unknown. V lost 2 bases, J lost 8 bases, and 10 bases lay in between. The CDR3 has 13 residues. Germline V gene data show CDR1 as SNHLY and CDR2 as FYNNEI. The sample comprised PBMCs. The chain is built from TRBV2 and TRBJ2-4; tentative D call: TRBD2 (6 bases). This TCR was sampled from a middle-aged woman in good health and CMV-seropositive. The DNA for the CDR3 is TGTGCCAGCAGTGAACTGGGGGGTTACATTCAGTACTTC. It translates to CASSELGGYIQYF.